A selection of T cell receptor beta chains follows, all from one sample in a study of blood T cell repertoires in COVID-19. Sequencing used immunoSEQ multiplex PCR; TCRdb keeps in-frame clones, though not all of them. The profile shows just over 650,000 clones, 85% to 90% of them singletons. The sample consisted of peripheral blood. The receptors come from a young woman with acute or convalescent COVID-19. CDR3s include the opening cysteine and the closing phenylalanine or tryptophan. D genes are given only for firm matches. Not all rows give a size; the values are once, few, many and, for expanded clones, a class.

CASSPEEGQGWIYGYTF TRBJ1-2 - TRBD1 TRBV4-1
CASRHQGDTGELFF TRBJ2-2 - TRBD1 TRBV5-1
CASSVGWGGNQPQHF TRBJ1-5 - - TRBV9
CASSIRGQLYEQYF TRBJ2-7 - TRBD1 TRBV19
CASSLGAGGISNSPLHF TRBJ1-6 - - TRBV5-5
CASSHLPGLAGGVTDTQYF TRBJ2-3 - TRBD2 TRBV7-9
CASSLAPPITGTEAFF TRBJ1-1 - - TRBV7-2
CASSQGQGSSYEQYF TRBJ2-7 - TRBD1 TRBV19
CASSSPGGDSYEQYF TRBJ2-7 once TRBD2 TRBV7-9
CASSSPGLLSNQPQHF TRBJ1-5 - - TRBV19
CASSIPAEVNTEAFF TRBJ1-1 - - TRBV19
CASSREGAGATNEKLFF TRBJ1-4 - TRBD1 TRBV7-8
CASSDGLAGGIITDTQYF TRBJ2-3 once TRBD2 TRBV6-1
CASSLDRAGSNQPQHF TRBJ1-5 - TRBD1 TRBV6-5
CASTDSGRPNEQFF TRBJ2-1 - - TRBV6-4
CASSKSGGDHEQFF TRBJ2-1 - TRBD2 TRBV6-4
CASSQEGQLAGGIPLNEQFF TRBJ2-1 - TRBD2 TRBV3-1/TRBV3-2
CASSLKKEYGYTF TRBJ1-2 - - TRBV5-5
CASSLDRGSSEQYF TRBJ2-7 - TRBD1 TRBV7-8
CASSSGTGDDEQFF TRBJ2-1 - TRBD1 TRBV7-9
CASSLGTVDYEQYF TRBJ2-7 - TRBD1 TRBV5-1
CASTWDTANYGYTF TRBJ1-2 few - TRBV19
CASSQDLGGPTEAFF TRBJ1-1 - - TRBV14
CASGRSTGGTEAFF TRBJ1-1 once TRBD1 TRBV5-1
CASSTAHNQPQHF TRBJ1-5 - - TRBV6-5
CASSPPDPDRGGYTF TRBJ1-2 - TRBD1 TRBV18
CASSQVGRGSYEQYF TRBJ2-7 - - TRBV4-3
CASSYRARDYGYTF TRBJ1-2 - - TRBV6-5
CASSDQPGGGQGYYEQYF TRBJ2-7 - TRBD1 TRBV25-1
CASSFGGVYEQYF TRBJ2-7 - - TRBV5-5
CASSLGGTYEQYF TRBJ2-7 - TRBD2 TRBV6-5
CASKVRGELSKNIQYF TRBJ2-4 - - TRBV2
CASSLGGGGKPQHF TRBJ1-5 - - TRBV28
CSASSYTF TRBJ1-2 - - TRBV29-1
CASSSGTGWGNTEAFF TRBJ1-1 - TRBD1 TRBV9
CASSAPDRGHYEQFF TRBJ2-1 - TRBD1 TRBV25-1
CAWTKQYYNSPLHF TRBJ1-6 - - TRBV30
CASSPTARGQGARSPLHF TRBJ1-6 - - TRBV21-1
CASSEGTGGDGYTF TRBJ1-2 - TRBD1 TRBV5-4
CASNRVHPSVQGGYTF TRBJ1-2 once - TRBV21-1
CASSPWDRGNTEAFF TRBJ1-1 - TRBD1 TRBV27
CASSLAGTGVAEAFF TRBJ1-1 - TRBD1 TRBV7-9
CASSFYRGSNQPQHF TRBJ1-5 - - TRBV28
CASSSGQPISALHF TRBJ1-6 - TRBD1 TRBV28
CASSVATSTDTQYF TRBJ2-3 - - TRBV9
CASSAGGAGNEQFF TRBJ2-1 few TRBD2 TRBV6-4
CASSPKYEQYF TRBJ2-7 - - TRBV7-2
CASSSEVSTDTQYF TRBJ2-3 - - TRBV5-1
CASGETGSRQPQHF TRBJ1-5 few TRBD1 TRBV18
CSASVDRGGPQWQPQHF TRBJ1-5 - TRBD1 TRBV20-1
CAISVSGSGNSPLHF TRBJ1-6 - - TRBV10-3
CASGLGQGAEAFF TRBJ1-1 - TRBD1 TRBV12-3/TRBV12-4
CASSGRGQGTDTQYF TRBJ2-3 - TRBD1 TRBV2
CASSPNAGTVANEQFF TRBJ2-1 once TRBD1 TRBV7-8
CASNQFSLRGPDTQYF TRBJ2-3 once - TRBV19
CATSEGTNYGYTF TRBJ1-2 - - TRBV24-1
CASSFGGGAEETQYF TRBJ2-5 - TRBD2 TRBV7-2